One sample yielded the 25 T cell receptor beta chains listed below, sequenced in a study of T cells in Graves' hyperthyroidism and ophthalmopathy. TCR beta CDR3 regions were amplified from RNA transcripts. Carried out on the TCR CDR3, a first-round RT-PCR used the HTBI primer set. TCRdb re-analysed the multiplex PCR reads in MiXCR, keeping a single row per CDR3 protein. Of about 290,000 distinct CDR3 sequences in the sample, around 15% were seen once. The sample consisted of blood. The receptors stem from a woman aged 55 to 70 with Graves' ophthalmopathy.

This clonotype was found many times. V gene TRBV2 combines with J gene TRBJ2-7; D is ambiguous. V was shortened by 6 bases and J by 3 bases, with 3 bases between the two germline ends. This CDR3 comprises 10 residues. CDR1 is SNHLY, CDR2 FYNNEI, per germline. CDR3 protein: CASRLYEQYF. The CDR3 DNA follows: TGTGCCAGCAGACTCTACGAGCAGTACTTC.

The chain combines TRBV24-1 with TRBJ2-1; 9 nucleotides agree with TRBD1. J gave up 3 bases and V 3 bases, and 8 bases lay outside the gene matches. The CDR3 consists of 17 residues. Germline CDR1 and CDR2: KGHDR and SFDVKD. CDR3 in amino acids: CATSDGSWDRVYNEQFF. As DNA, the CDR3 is TGTGCCACCAGTGATGGGTCGTGGGACAGGGTCTACAATGAGCAGTTCTTC.

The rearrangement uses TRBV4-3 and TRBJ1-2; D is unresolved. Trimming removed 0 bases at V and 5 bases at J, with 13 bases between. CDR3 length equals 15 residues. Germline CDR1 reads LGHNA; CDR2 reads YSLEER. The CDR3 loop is CASSQDSRSEYGYTF. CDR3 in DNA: TGCGCCAGCAGCCAAGATTCCCGAAGTGAATATGGCTACACCTTC.

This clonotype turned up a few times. In DNA form, the CDR3 reads TGTGCCAGCAGTTTCGTGGGATTGGGGGAGCTGTTTTTT. Translation: CASSFVGLGELFF. The chain has TRBV12-3 or TRBV12-4 and TRBJ2-2, with unresolved D. Trimming took off 3 bases at V and 8 bases at J, with 10 bases between the two ends. There are 13 residues in the CDR3.

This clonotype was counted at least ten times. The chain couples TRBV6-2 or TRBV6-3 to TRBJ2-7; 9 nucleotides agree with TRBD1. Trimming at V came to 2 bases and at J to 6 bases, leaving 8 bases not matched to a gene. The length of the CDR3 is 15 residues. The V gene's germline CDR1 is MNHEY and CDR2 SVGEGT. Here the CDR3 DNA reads TGTGCCAGCAGTTACGCGGGGACAGGGTTTGGCGAGCAGTACTTC. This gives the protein CASSYAGTGFGEQYF.

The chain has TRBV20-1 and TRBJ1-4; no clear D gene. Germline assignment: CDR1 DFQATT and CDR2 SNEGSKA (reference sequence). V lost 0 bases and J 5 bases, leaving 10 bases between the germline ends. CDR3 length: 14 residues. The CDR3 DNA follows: TGCAGTGCTAGAGATCATAGAACAAATGAAAAACTGTTTTTT. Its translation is CSARDHRTNEKLFF.

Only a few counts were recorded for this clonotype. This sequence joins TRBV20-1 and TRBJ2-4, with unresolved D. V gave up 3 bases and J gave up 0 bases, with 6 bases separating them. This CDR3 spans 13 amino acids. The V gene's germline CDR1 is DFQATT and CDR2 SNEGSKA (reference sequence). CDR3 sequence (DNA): TGCAGTGCTAGTTCTGTAGCCAAAAACATTCAGTACTTC. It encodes CSASSVAKNIQYF.

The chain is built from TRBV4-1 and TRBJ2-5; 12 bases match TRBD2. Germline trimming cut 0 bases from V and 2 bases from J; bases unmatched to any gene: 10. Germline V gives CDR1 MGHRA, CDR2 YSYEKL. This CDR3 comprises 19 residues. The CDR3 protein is CASSQEGLAGGGPQETQYF. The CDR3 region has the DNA TGCGCCAGCAGCCAAGAGGGCCTAGCGGGAGGGGGCCCACAAGAGACCCAGTACTTC.

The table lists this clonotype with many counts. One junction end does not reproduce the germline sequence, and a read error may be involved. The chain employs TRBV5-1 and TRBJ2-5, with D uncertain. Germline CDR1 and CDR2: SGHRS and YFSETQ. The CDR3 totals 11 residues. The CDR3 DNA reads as TGTGCCAGCAGCTCACAAGAGACCCAGTACTTC. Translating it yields CASSSQETQYF.

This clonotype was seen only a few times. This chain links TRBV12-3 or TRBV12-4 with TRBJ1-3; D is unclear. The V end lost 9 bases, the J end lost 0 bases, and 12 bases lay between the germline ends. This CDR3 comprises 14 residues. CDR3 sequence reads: CASIRRDSGNTIYF. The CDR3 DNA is TGTGCCAGTATACGTCGAGACTCTGGAAACACCATATATTTT.

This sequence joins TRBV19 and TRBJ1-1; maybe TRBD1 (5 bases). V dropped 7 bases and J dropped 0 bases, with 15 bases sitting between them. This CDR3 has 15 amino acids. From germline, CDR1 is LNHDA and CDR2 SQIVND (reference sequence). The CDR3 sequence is CASKTSDRMNTEAFF. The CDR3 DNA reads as TGTGCCAGTAAGACCTCTGACAGAATGAACACTGAAGCTTTCTTT.

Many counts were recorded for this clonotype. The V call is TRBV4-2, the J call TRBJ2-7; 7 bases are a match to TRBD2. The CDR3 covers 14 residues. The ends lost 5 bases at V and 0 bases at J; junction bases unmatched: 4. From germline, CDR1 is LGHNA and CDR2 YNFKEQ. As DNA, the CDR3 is TGTGCCAGCAGCGCAGCGGGGACCTCCTACGAGCAGTACTTC. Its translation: CASSAAGTSYEQYF.

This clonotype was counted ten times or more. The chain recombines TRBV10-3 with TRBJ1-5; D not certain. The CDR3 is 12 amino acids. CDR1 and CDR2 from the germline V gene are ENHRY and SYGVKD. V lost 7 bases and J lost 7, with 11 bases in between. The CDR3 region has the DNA TGTGCCATCAATGGGGAGGGACAGCCCCAGCATTTT. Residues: CAINGEGQPQHF.

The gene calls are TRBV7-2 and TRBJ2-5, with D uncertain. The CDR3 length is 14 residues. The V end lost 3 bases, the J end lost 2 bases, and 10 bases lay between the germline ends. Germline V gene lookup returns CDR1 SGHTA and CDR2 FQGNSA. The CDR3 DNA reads TGTGCCAGCAGCTTTGACACCCAGCAAGAGACCCAGTACTTC. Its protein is CASSFDTQQETQYF.

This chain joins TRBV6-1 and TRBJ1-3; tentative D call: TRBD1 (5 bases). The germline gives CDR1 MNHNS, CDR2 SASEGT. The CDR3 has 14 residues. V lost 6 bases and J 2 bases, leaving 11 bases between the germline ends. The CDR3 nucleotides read TGTGCCAGCAGCTCCGGGACCCCTGGAAACACCATATATTTT. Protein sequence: CASSSGTPGNTIYF.

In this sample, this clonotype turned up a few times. CDR3 coding DNA: TGTGCCAGCTCACCAGTACAGATCAATCAGCCCCAGCATTTT. Translated: CASSPVQINQPQHF. J is TRBJ1-5 and V is TRBV18; unclear D gene. CDR1 KGHSH and CDR2 LQKENI come from the germline V gene. The CDR3 is 14 amino acids. V lost 2 bases and J 3 bases, leaving 8 bases between the germline ends. The variable domain in full, with the rest retrieved from reference TRBV18 and TRBJ1-5, is NAGVMQNPRHLVRRRGQEARLRCSPMKGHSHVYWYRQLPEEGLKFMVYLQKENIIDESGMPKERFSAEFPKEGPSILRIQQVVRGDSAAYFCASSPVQINQPQHFGDGTRLSIL.

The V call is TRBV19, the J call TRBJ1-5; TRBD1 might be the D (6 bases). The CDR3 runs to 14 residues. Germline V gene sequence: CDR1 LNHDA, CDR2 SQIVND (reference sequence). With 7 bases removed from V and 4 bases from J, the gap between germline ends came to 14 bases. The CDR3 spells CASTPTGQNQPQHF. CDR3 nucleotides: TGTGCCAGTACCCCAACCGGACAGAATCAGCCCCAGCATTTT. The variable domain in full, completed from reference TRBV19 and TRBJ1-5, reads DGGITQSPKYLFRKEGQNVTLSCEQNLNHDAMYWYRQDPGQGLRLIYYSQIVNDFQKGDIAEGYSVSREKKESFPLTVTSAQKNPTAFYLCASTPTGQNQPQHFGDGTRLSIL.

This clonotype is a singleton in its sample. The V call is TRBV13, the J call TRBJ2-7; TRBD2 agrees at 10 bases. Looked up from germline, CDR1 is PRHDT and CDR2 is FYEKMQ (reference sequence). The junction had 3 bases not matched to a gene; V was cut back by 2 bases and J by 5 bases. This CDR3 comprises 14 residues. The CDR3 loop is CASSLTSGAHEQYF. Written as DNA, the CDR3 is TGTGCCAGCAGCTTAACTAGCGGGGCCCACGAGCAGTACTTC.

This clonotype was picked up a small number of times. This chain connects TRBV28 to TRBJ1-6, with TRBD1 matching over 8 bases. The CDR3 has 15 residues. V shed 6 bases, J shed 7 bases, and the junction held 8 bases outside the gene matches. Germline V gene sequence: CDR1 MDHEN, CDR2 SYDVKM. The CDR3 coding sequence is TGTGCCAGCAGCCTGGGGGACAGGTTCAATTCACCCCTCCACTTT. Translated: CASSLGDRFNSPLHF.

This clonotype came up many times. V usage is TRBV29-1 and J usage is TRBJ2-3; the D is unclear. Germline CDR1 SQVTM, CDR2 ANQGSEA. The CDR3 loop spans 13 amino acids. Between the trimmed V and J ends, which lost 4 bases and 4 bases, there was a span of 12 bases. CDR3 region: CSVAGARADTQYF. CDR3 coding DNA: TGCAGCGTTGCCGGAGCTCGGGCAGATACGCAGTATTTT.

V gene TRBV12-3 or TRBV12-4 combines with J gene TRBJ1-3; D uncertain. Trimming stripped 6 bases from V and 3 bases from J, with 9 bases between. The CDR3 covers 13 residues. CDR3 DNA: TGTGCCAGCAGCTGGATCTTTGGAAACACCATATATTTT. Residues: CASSWIFGNTIYF.

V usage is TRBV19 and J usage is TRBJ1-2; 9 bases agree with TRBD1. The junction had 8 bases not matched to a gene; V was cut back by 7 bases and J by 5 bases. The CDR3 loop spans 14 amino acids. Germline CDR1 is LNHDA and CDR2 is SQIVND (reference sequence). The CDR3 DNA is TGTGCCAGTACCACCACAGGGGGCAGGTATGGCTACACCTTC. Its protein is CASTTTGGRYGYTF.

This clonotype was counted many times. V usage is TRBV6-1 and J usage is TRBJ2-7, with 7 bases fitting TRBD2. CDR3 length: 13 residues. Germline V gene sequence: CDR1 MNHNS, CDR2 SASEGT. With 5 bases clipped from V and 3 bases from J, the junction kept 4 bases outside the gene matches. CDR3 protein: CASSSGVIYEQYF. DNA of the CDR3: TGTGCCAGCAGTAGCGGGGTGATCTACGAGCAGTACTTC.

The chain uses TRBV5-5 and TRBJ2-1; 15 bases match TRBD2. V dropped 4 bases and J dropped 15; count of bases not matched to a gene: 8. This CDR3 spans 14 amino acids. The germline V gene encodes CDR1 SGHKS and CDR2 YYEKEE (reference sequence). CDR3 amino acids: CASSPGLAGGGLFF. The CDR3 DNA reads TGTGCCAGCAGCCCGGGACTAGCGGGGGGAGGTCTGTTCTTC.

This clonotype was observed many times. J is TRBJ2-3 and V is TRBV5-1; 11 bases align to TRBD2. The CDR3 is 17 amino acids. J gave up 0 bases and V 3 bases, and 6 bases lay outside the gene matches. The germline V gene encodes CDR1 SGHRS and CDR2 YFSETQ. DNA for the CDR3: TGCGCCAGCAGCTCAACCGGGACTAGCGGTAGCACAGATACGCAGTATTTT. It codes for CASSSTGTSGSTDTQYF.